This T cell receptor beta chain is from a study of T cell responses to AZD1222 COVID-19 vaccine. The CDR3 length is 15 residues. Germline-derived CDR1 and CDR2 are LNHDA and SQIVND (reference sequence). V was shortened by 3 bases and J by 7 bases, with 13 bases between the two germline ends. Produced via immunoSEQ multiplex PCR; TCRdb's table is partial and in-frame only. Among roughly 24,000 clones listed, approximately 88% were seen once. Pooling covered second doses at about 4 or about 12 weeks. The source material was peripheral blood, sampled 28 days after the second AZD1222 dose. The sequence was collected from an adult who received the AZD1222 COVID-19 vaccine. The chain is built from TRBV19 and TRBJ1-6; TRBD1 is a possible D gene (6 bases). CDR3 sequence reads: CASSIGGTGNSPLHF. CDR3 DNA: TGTGCCAGTAGTATCGGGGGCACGGGAAATTCACCCCTCCACTTT.